These 26 T cell receptor beta chains originate from one sample sequenced in a study of CD8+ T cells in alopecia areata. Extracted RNA was reverse transcribed, and the resulting cDNA served as sequencing template. Assay used: immunoSEQ multiplex PCR; TCRdb lists only in-frame clones, some missing. Here the sample spans around 110,000 clones, roughly three fifths being singletons. The treatment here: oral pan-JAK inhibitor, 5-10 mg twice daily. The sequencing here drew on CD8+ T cells sorted from blood, taken at week 24, from a patient treated with tofacitinib. Source of these receptors: a human donor with alopecia areata.

This clone came up a few times. The chain recombines TRBV27 with TRBJ1-1; no firm D call. CDR1 and CDR2 from the germline V gene are MNHEY and SMNVEV (reference sequence). Trimming shortened V by 6 bases and J by 0 bases, and 14 bases separated the two germline ends. This CDR3 is built from 15 residues. The CDR3 region is CASSPSGWMNTEAFF. The CDR3 DNA is TGTGCCAGCAGCCCATCGGGGTGGATGAACACTGAAGCTTTCTTT.

The J gene is TRBJ2-3, the V gene TRBV6-4; 9 nucleotides agree with TRBD1. The germline V gene has CDR1 MRHNA and CDR2 SNTAGT. The ends lost 8 bases at V and 3 bases at J; junction bases unmatched: 3. This CDR3 has 13 residues. The CDR3 DNA follows: TGTGCCAGCCGGACAGGGGAAACAGATACGCAGTATTTT. Translation: CASRTGETDTQYF.

This clone was observed a few times. This chain joins TRBV6-1 and TRBJ2-7; unclear D gene. Germline V gene sequence: CDR1 MNHNS, CDR2 SASEGT. V lost 5 bases, J lost 3 bases, and 5 bases lay in between. This CDR3 spans 11 amino acids. CDR3 amino acids: CASSPSYEQYF. For the CDR3, the DNA is TGTGCCAGCAGTCCCAGCTACGAGCAGTACTTC.

This chain connects TRBV11-1 to TRBJ1-5; D is undetermined. Looked up from germline, CDR1 is SGHAT and CDR2 is FQDESV (reference sequence). V lost 3 bases, J lost 1 base, and 7 bases lay in between. CDR3 length: 14 residues. CDR3 residues: CASSFRKSNQPQHF. The CDR3 DNA follows: TGTGCCAGCAGCTTCAGGAAAAGCAATCAGCCCCAGCATTTT.

The rearrangement uses TRBV29-1 and TRBJ2-7, with no clear D. CDR1 is SQVTM, CDR2 ANQGSEA, per germline. Trimming removed 7 bases from V and 0 bases from J, with 7 bases in between. This CDR3 has 11 residues. The chain's CDR3 is CSGANSYEQYF. CDR3 DNA: TGCAGCGGCGCCAACTCCTACGAGCAGTACTTC.

The sample holds a few counts of this clone. V and J are TRBV13 and TRBJ1-1; TRBD1 agrees at 7 bases. Per germline, CDR1 PRHDT and CDR2 FYEKMQ (reference sequence). V trimming: 2 bases; J trimming: 5 bases; junction bases outside the gene matches: 8. The CDR3 is made up of 15 amino acids. CDR3 residues: CASSLSAGGWTEAFF. CDR3 nucleotide sequence: TGTGCCAGCAGCTTATCCGCAGGGGGGTGGACTGAAGCTTTCTTT.

This clone was found a few times. J is TRBJ1-5 and V is TRBV27; D is undetermined. Trimming cost V 2 bases and J 3 bases, with 5 bases left between them. The CDR3 sequence is 13 residues long. Looked up from germline, CDR1 is MNHEY and CDR2 is SMNVEV (reference sequence). The CDR3 DNA follows: TGTGCCAGCAGTTTAACCTACAATCAGCCCCAGCATTTT. This sequence encodes CASSLTYNQPQHF.

The genes are TRBV27 and TRBJ2-1; the D gene is possibly TRBD1 (6 bases). Trimming cost V 6 bases and J 4 bases, with 19 bases left between them. Germline values: CDR1 MNHEY, CDR2 SMNVEV (reference sequence). CDR3 length equals 16 residues. The CDR3 loop reads CASRRGGVSGYNEQFF. The CDR3 bases are TGTGCCAGCAGACGTGGGGGCGTTTCAGGATACAATGAGCAGTTCTTC.

The rearrangement links TRBV5-6 to TRBJ2-7; D is unclear. This CDR3 contains 14 residues. V lost 4 bases and J 2 bases, leaving 13 bases between the germline ends. Germline values: CDR1 SGHDT, CDR2 YYEEEE. This CDR3 is CASSPGYGPYEQYF. Written as DNA, the CDR3 is TGTGCCAGCAGCCCCGGATACGGTCCCTACGAGCAGTACTTC.

In its sample, this clone was seen a few times. The gene calls are TRBV27 and TRBJ2-7, with 9 bases fitting TRBD1. The CDR3 runs to 15 residues. V lost 4 bases and J lost 2; bases outside the gene matches: 6. Per germline, CDR1 MNHEY and CDR2 SMNVEV (reference sequence). In nucleotides, the CDR3 is TGTGCCAGCAGTTCAGTCGGGACAGGGACCTACGAGCAGTACTTC. Amino acid sequence: CASSSVGTGTYEQYF.

The rearrangement uses TRBV7-9 and TRBJ2-5; the D is unclear. Trimming stripped 1 base from V and 5 bases from J, with 14 bases between. Germline CDR1 is SEHNR and CDR2 is FQNEAQ (reference sequence). The CDR3 runs 15 residues. CDR3 bases: TGTGCCAGCAGCTTAGTAAGGGATCCAAGGGAGACCCAGTACTTC. Translation gives CASSLVRDPRETQYF.

There are a few counts of this clone. The rearrangement uses TRBV5-4 and TRBJ1-1; D gene ambiguous. Germline CDR1 is SGHNT and CDR2 is YYREEE (reference sequence). CDR3 size: 14 residues. The V end lost 0 bases, the J end lost 1 base, and 7 bases lay between the germline ends. The CDR3 reads CASSLGSPNTEAFF. DNA for the CDR3: TGTGCCAGCAGCTTGGGTAGTCCGAACACTGAAGCTTTCTTT.

The rearrangement joins TRBV15 to TRBJ2-3; no firm D call. Trimming removed 0 bases at V and 1 base at J, with 11 bases between. In germline, CDR1 is LNHNV, CDR2 YYDKDF (reference sequence). This CDR3 contains 16 residues. CDR3 in DNA: TGTGCCACCAGCAGAGATGAGGATCCCGGCACAGATACGCAGTATTTT. Protein product: CATSRDEDPGTDTQYF.

This clone was seen a few times. One junction end disagrees with the germline gene, perhaps due to a read error. This chain connects TRBV30 to TRBJ2-7, with 7 bases identical to TRBD1. The CDR3 extends over 14 amino acids. CDR1 is GTSNPN, CDR2 SVGIG, per germline (reference sequence). The CDR3 bases are TGTGCCTGGAGTACAGGGGCAGGACCCTCCTTGGCTGCCTTC. It encodes CAWSTGAGPSLAAF.

This chain joins TRBV7-9 and TRBJ2-1, with D unresolved. The CDR3 covers 15 residues. Trimming removed 1 base at V and 0 bases at J, with 7 bases between. Per the germline V gene, CDR1 is SEHNR and CDR2 is FQNEAQ (reference sequence). CDR3 amino acids: CASSLGVSSYNEQFF. CDR3 nucleotides: TGTGCCAGCAGCTTAGGGGTAAGCTCCTACAATGAGCAGTTCTTC.

For the CDR3, the DNA is TGCGCCAGCAGCCAAGACCCACAAAACACCGGGGAGCTGTTTTTT. This codes for CASSQDPQNTGELFF. The chain is built from TRBV4-3 and TRBJ2-2; no clear D. This CDR3 is 15 amino acids long. V was clipped by 0 bases and J by 2 bases, with 7 bases between them. CDR1 and CDR2 (germline): LGHNA, YSLEER.

V and J are TRBV5-1 and TRBJ2-1; D is perhaps TRBD1 or TRBD2 (5 bases each). Per the germline V gene, CDR1 is SGHRS and CDR2 is YFSETQ. The V and J ends lost 4 bases and 5 bases respectively, with 16 bases between them. This CDR3 has 15 residues. The CDR3 coding sequence is TGCGCCAGCAGCCCGTGGCAGGGAGCGGACAATGAGCAGTTCTTC. Its protein product is CASSPWQGADNEQFF. The whole variable domain, remainder taken from reference TRBV5-1 and TRBJ2-1, is KAGVTQTPRYLIKTRGQQVTLSCSPISGHRSVSWYQQTPGQGLQFLFEYFSETQRNKGNFPGRFSGRQFSNSRSEMNVSTLELGDSALYLCASSPWQGADNEQFFGPGTRLTVL.

Turning to this clone: Other DNA sequences in the sample encode the same CDR3. This chain joins TRBV6-5 and TRBJ1-1, with D uncertain. The CDR3 has 11 residues. CDR1 is MNHEY and CDR2 is SVGAGI in the germline V gene. V lost 5 bases to trimming and J lost 8 bases, with 9 bases between them. The CDR3 DNA reads as TGTGCCAGCAGTCCCGGTGGCGAAGCTTTCTTT. This encodes CASSPGGEAFF.

J is TRBJ2-5 and V is TRBV5-6, with 8 bases aligning to TRBD1. J gave up 5 bases and V 0 bases, and 3 bases lay outside the gene matches. This CDR3 has 14 amino acids. Germline V gene lookup returns CDR1 SGHDT and CDR2 YYEEEE. The CDR3 DNA is TGTGCCAGCAGCTTGGGGACAGGGCTGGAGACCCAGTACTTC. Encoded protein: CASSLGTGLETQYF.

This chain connects TRBV7-3 to TRBJ2-1, with 12 bases matching TRBD2. Germline loops: CDR1 SGHTA, CDR2 FQGTGA. The CDR3 is 17 amino acids. V lost 5 bases to trimming and J lost 2 bases; unmatched junction nucleotides: 7. The CDR3 DNA reads TGTGCCAGCAGCCCCAGACTAGCGGGGGAAACCTACAATGAGCAGTTCTTC. It translates to CASSPRLAGETYNEQFF.

This chain joins TRBV11-2 and TRBJ2-3; D might be TRBD2 (6 bases). Germline assignment: CDR1 SGHAT and CDR2 FQNNGV. The V end lost 2 bases, the J end lost 0 bases, and 12 bases lay between the germline ends. CDR3 length equals 16 residues. CDR3 amino acids: CASSLKLAGSTDTQYF. The DNA for the CDR3 is TGTGCCAGCAGCTTAAAGCTGGCGGGGAGCACAGATACGCAGTATTTT.

This chain links TRBV27 with TRBJ1-1; no definite D call. Between the trimmed V and J ends, which lost 2 bases and 4 bases, there was a span of 14 bases. The length of the CDR3 is 15 residues. The germline CDR1 and CDR2 sequences are MNHEY and SMNVEV (reference sequence). The chain's CDR3 is CASSLGPTGSTEAFF. The CDR3 coding sequence is TGTGCCAGCAGTTTAGGTCCGACGGGCAGCACTGAAGCTTTCTTT.

The chain has TRBV10-3 and TRBJ1-3; D call uncertain. Germline V lookup: CDR1 ENHRY, CDR2 SYGVKD. V was cut by 5 bases and J by 11 bases, with 16 bases left in between. The CDR3 is 13 residues long. In nucleotides, the CDR3 is TGTGCCATCAGTCCTCCGTCTCGACCCCCCATATATTTT. This encodes CAISPPSRPPIYF.

The rearrangement uses TRBV27 and TRBJ2-7; perhaps TRBD1 as D (6 bases). Germline CDR1 reads MNHEY; CDR2 reads SMNVEV (reference sequence). The CDR3 is 14 amino acids. Trimming left V 6 bases short and J 4 bases short, with 16 bases between. Here the CDR3 reads CASSPGLGTYEQYF. CDR3 sequence (DNA): TGTGCCAGCAGCCCGGGCCTAGGGACATACGAGCAGTACTTC.

This chain connects TRBV29-1 to TRBJ2-1; no clear D gene. Looked up from germline, CDR1 is SQVTM and CDR2 is ANQGSEA. Deletions cut 4 bases from V and 7 bases from J, with 17 bases between. The CDR3 runs 14 residues. Here the CDR3 reads CSVVRRPLVNEQFF. CDR3 nucleotides: TGCAGCGTTGTACGCCGCCCTTTGGTGAATGAGCAGTTCTTC.

This clone appeared a few times. The J gene is TRBJ1-4, the V gene TRBV27; 10 nucleotides line up with TRBD1. V trimming: 2 bases; J trimming: 8 bases; junction bases outside the gene matches: 5. Germline-derived CDR1 and CDR2 are MNHEY and SMNVEV (reference sequence). CDR3 length: 15 residues. CDR3 sequence: CASSLTGTGVEKLFF. The CDR3 region has the DNA TGTGCCAGCAGTTTAACCGGGACAGGGGTAGAAAAACTGTTTTTT.